A single sample gave rise to the 26 T cell receptor beta chains below, sequenced in a study of blood T cell repertoires in COVID-19. The data were produced by immunoSEQ multiplex PCR, yet TCRdb's version contains in-frame clones alone and is incomplete. The sample holds 110,000 or so clones, over 60% seen once. The specimen sequenced was peripheral blood. The receptors here all came from a man aged 65-85 years with acute or convalescent COVID-19.

The chain combines TRBV5-4 with TRBJ2-7; D call uncertain. CDR3 length equals 13 residues. Trimming removed 2 bases from V and 1 base from J, with 7 bases in between. CDR1 and CDR2 (germline): SGHNT, YYREEE (reference sequence). The CDR3 region is CASSLSQSYEQYF. The DNA of the CDR3 is TGTGCCAGCAGCTTAAGCCAATCCTACGAGCAGTACTTC. The variable domain in full, completed from reference TRBV5-4 and TRBJ2-7, reads ETGVTQSPTHLIKTRGQQVTLRCSSQSGHNTVSWYQQALGQGPQFIFQYYREEENGRGNFPPRFSGLQFPNYSSELNVNALELDDSALYLCASSLSQSYEQYFGPGTRLTVT.

This clone was recorded only once. V and J are TRBV7-8 and TRBJ1-6; D might be TRBD1 (5 bases). The CDR3 has 15 residues. Germline CDR1 SGHVS, CDR2 FQNEAQ. V was pared by 2 bases and J by 7 bases, with 12 bases between. CDR3 amino acids: CASSLRPGLNSPLHF. CDR3 in DNA: TGTGCCAGCAGCTTACGACCAGGGCTGAATTCACCCCTCCACTTT.

The chain has TRBV13 and TRBJ1-1; 9 bases are shared with TRBD1. V trimming: 5 bases; J trimming: 4 bases; junction bases outside the gene matches: 17. The CDR3 is 18 amino acids. CDR1 is PRHDT and CDR2 is FYEKMQ in the germline V gene (reference sequence). CDR3 sequence: CASSPRPGTGRIGTEAFF. CDR3 coding DNA: TGTGCCAGCAGCCCGCGTCCCGGGACAGGGAGAATAGGCACTGAAGCTTTCTTT.

This chain uses TRBV15 with TRBJ2-7, with TRBD2 matching over 7 bases. V gave up 1 base and J gave up 7 bases; unmatched junction bases: 13. Germline V lookup: CDR1 LNHNV, CDR2 YYDKDF (reference sequence). This CDR3 comprises 16 residues. The CDR3 is CATSRGGSLAGVEQYF. CDR3 nucleotides: TGTGCCACCAGCAGAGGAGGTTCCTTGGCGGGAGTTGAGCAGTACTTC.

The chain combines TRBV5-6 with TRBJ1-3, with no clear D. The CDR3 spans 13 residues. Germline V gives CDR1 SGHDT, CDR2 YYEEEE. V was pared by 4 bases and J by 0 bases, with 5 bases between. The CDR3 nucleotides read TGTGCCAGCAGCCTAAACTCTGGAAACACCATATATTTT. As protein: CASSLNSGNTIYF.

The table lists this clone with a count of one. The chain uses TRBV11-3 and TRBJ2-1; D unresolved. The V end lost 1 base, the J end lost 6 bases, and 7 bases lay between the germline ends. The CDR3 covers 13 residues. Germline CDR1 and CDR2: SGHNT and YENEEA. CDR3 loop: CASSLGILNEQFF. CDR3 DNA: TGTGCCAGCAGCTTAGGAATACTCAATGAGCAGTTCTTC.

This chain joins TRBV30 and TRBJ1-3; D remains ambiguous. The ends were cut back, 2 bases at V and 0 bases at J, with 8 bases in the middle. The CDR3 consists of 14 residues. Germline-derived CDR1 and CDR2 are GTSNPN and SVGIG (reference sequence). CDR3 residues: CAWSSTVSGNTIYF. CDR3 sequence (DNA): TGTGCCTGGAGTAGTACAGTCTCTGGAAACACCATATATTTT.

The chain couples TRBV7-2 to TRBJ1-5, with D possibly being TRBD1 (5 bases). Deletions cut 2 bases from V and 2 bases from J, with 13 bases between. CDR3 length: 16 residues. In germline, CDR1 is SGHTA, CDR2 FQGNSA. The CDR3 spells CASSLLEGLRNQPQHF. DNA of the CDR3: TGTGCCAGCAGCTTATTGGAGGGGCTGCGCAATCAGCCCCAGCATTTT.

The chain combines TRBV9 with TRBJ1-1; maybe TRBD1 (6 bases). The CDR3 has 14 residues. V shed 5 bases and J shed 1 base, with 12 bases lying between them. Germline V lookup: CDR1 SGDLS, CDR2 YYNGEE. CDR3 sequence (DNA): TGTGCCAGCAGAATACTGACAGGGAACACTGAAGCTTTCTTT. Residues: CASRILTGNTEAFF.

This chain links TRBV19 with TRBJ2-7; possibly TRBD2 for D (7 bases). CDR3 size: 16 residues. Between the trimmed V and J ends, which lost 1 base and 1 base, there was a span of 14 bases. Germline CDR1 is LNHDA and CDR2 is SQIVND (reference sequence). DNA of the CDR3: TGTGCCAGTAGTATAGCCGGGGGGCGAGCTTCCTACGAGCAGTACTTC. This codes for CASSIAGGRASYEQYF.

This chain uses TRBV9 with TRBJ2-5; D might be TRBD2 (5 bases). The V end was cut by 4 bases, the J end by 5 bases, with 12 bases between. Germline V CDR1 and CDR2: SGDLS, YYNGEE. The CDR3 extends over 13 amino acids. The chain's CDR3 is CASSTRERETQYF. In nucleotides, the CDR3 is TGTGCCAGCAGCACGAGGGAGCGCGAGACCCAGTACTTC.

The chain is built from TRBV30 and TRBJ1-6; D is unresolved. The V end lost 2 bases, the J end lost 7 bases, and 9 bases lay between the germline ends. The CDR3 spans 13 residues. CDR1 is GTSNPN and CDR2 is SVGIG in the germline V gene (reference sequence). DNA of the CDR3: TGTGCCTGGAGTAACAGTTTGAATTCACCCCTCCACTTT. Translating it yields CAWSNSLNSPLHF.

The V and J genes are TRBV7-2 and TRBJ2-7; TRBD2 aligns across 8 bases. The CDR3 has 15 residues. Trimming removed 6 bases from V and 1 base from J; junction bases left unmatched: 8. CDR1 is SGHTA, CDR2 FQGNSA, per germline. The DNA of the CDR3 is TGTGCCAGCAGTTTTAGCGGGGTCGGGTCCTACGAGCAGTACTTC. Translation: CASSFSGVGSYEQYF. The full variable domain, with the rest looked up from reference TRBV7-2 and TRBJ2-7, is GAGVSQSPSNKVTEKGKDVELRCDPISGHTALYWYRQSLGQGLEFLIYFQGNSAPDKSGLPSDRFSAERTGGSVSTLTIQRTQQEDSAVYLCASSFSGVGSYEQYFGPGTRLTVT.

The V gene is TRBV5-1, the J gene TRBJ2-5, with 11 bases lining up with TRBD2. CDR1 SGHRS and CDR2 YFSETQ come from the germline V gene. Trimming took 0 bases from V and 2 from J; bases not matched to a gene: 6. The CDR3 is 17 residues long. The CDR3 DNA is TGCGCCAGCAGCTTGGCGGGGCTAGCGGGGGGACAAGAGACCCAGTACTTC. Its protein product is CASSLAGLAGGQETQYF.

The rearrangement links TRBV7-8 to TRBJ2-2; D is unresolved. Germline V gene sequence: CDR1 SGHVS, CDR2 FQNEAQ. The CDR3 consists of 15 residues. The ends were cut back, 1 base at V and 6 bases at J, with 12 bases in the middle. The CDR3 is CASSLDVSGSGELFF. CDR3 sequence (DNA): TGTGCCAGCAGCTTAGACGTGTCCGGGTCCGGGGAGCTGTTTTTT.

The chain uses TRBV3-1 (or the pseudogene TRBV3-2) and TRBJ1-5; the match to TRBD1 covers 9 bases. CDR1 is LGHDT, CDR2 YNNKEL, per germline (reference sequence). The CDR3 runs 15 residues. J lost 4 bases, V lost 1 base, and 2 bases had no gene match. The CDR3 bases are TGTGCCAGCAGCCAAGCACAGGGGGCAAATCAGCCCCAGCATTTT. Translating gives CASSQAQGANQPQHF.

This chain connects TRBV5-8 to TRBJ2-1, with a tentative D call TRBD1 (5 bases). The V gene's germline CDR1 is SGHTS and CDR2 YDEGEE. The V and J ends lost 2 bases and 2 bases respectively, with 5 bases between them. This CDR3 is 13 amino acids long. Here the CDR3 reads CASSFRAYNEQFF. DNA for the CDR3: TGTGCCAGCAGCTTCAGGGCCTACAATGAGCAGTTCTTC.

The chain carries TRBV19 and TRBJ2-7, with D perhaps TRBD2 (6 bases). V lost 5 bases and J lost 4, with 18 bases in between. Germline values: CDR1 LNHDA, CDR2 SQIVND (reference sequence). This CDR3 is built from 15 residues. Written as DNA, the CDR3 is TGTGCCAGTAGTCAAGGGACCGCGGGGCCTTACGAGCAGTACTTC. This translates into CASSQGTAGPYEQYF.

This clone has a single count. The chain couples TRBV6-2 or TRBV6-3 to TRBJ2-3; 8 bases line up with TRBD2. There are 19 residues in the CDR3. V was pared by 0 bases and J by 1 base, with 12 bases of the junction left unmatched. Germline CDR1 reads MNHEY; CDR2 reads SVGEGT. The CDR3 reads CASSYSTGGVSGGTDTQYF. The CDR3 DNA sequence: TGTGCCAGCAGTTACTCGACCGGAGGGGTTAGCGGGGGCACAGATACGCAGTATTTT.

The V and J genes are TRBV7-2 and TRBJ2-2, with 7 bases fitting TRBD2. V shed 2 bases and J 1 base; nucleotides not matched to a gene: 4. CDR1 and CDR2 (germline): SGHTA, FQGNSA. The CDR3 sequence is 16 residues long. The DNA for the CDR3 is TGTGCCAGCAGCTTAACGGCTAGCGGGAACACCGGGGAGCTGTTTTTT. Its translation: CASSLTASGNTGELFF.

The chain couples TRBV20-1 to TRBJ1-6; 7 positions agree with TRBD1. CDR3 length: 13 residues. The trim removed 3 bases at V and 9 bases at J, leaving 5 bases unmatched. Germline CDR1 and CDR2: DFQATT and SNEGSKA (reference sequence). CDR3: CSASTGEGSPLHF. As DNA, the CDR3 is TGCAGTGCTAGTACAGGGGAAGGTTCACCCCTCCACTTT.

This clone was seen only a few times. J is TRBJ1-4 and V is TRBV7-9, with D maybe TRBD1 (6 bases). This CDR3 has 15 amino acids. Germline CDR1 is SEHNR and CDR2 is FQNEAQ (reference sequence). V lost 5 bases to trimming and J lost 2 bases, with 12 bases between them. CDR3 region: CASSPGTLTNEKLFF. The CDR3 DNA reads as TGTGCCAGCAGCCCGGGGACATTGACTAATGAAAAACTGTTTTTT. Full variable domain (rest looked up from reference TRBV7-9 and TRBJ1-4): DTGVSQNPRHKITKRGQNVTFRCDPISEHNRLYWYRQTLGQGPEFLTYFQNEAQLEKSRLLSDRFSAERPKGSFSTLEIQRTEQGDSAMYLCASSPGTLTNEKLFFGSGTQLSVL.

V and J are TRBV5-8 and TRBJ2-1; 11 bases align to TRBD1. Trimming removed 5 bases from V and 8 bases from J; junction bases left unmatched: 9. CDR1 and CDR2 from the germline V gene are SGHTS and YDEGEE. CDR3 length: 15 amino acids. The CDR3: CASSRRDRGSHEQFF. CDR3 DNA: TGTGCCAGCAGTCGCCGGGACAGGGGGAGTCATGAGCAGTTCTTC.

V and J are TRBV5-4 and TRBJ2-5; TRBD1 aligns across 8 bases. J lost 2 bases, V lost 4 bases, and 1 base had no gene match. Germline CDR1 and CDR2: SGHNT and YYREEE (reference sequence). CDR3 length: 13 amino acids. Here the CDR3 reads CASSRDRQETQYF. The CDR3 nucleotides are TGTGCCAGCAGCAGGGACAGGCAAGAGACCCAGTACTTC. The complete variable domain, with remaining parts taken from reference TRBV5-4 and TRBJ2-5, reads ETGVTQSPTHLIKTRGQQVTLRCSSQSGHNTVSWYQQALGQGPQFIFQYYREEENGRGNFPPRFSGLQFPNYSSELNVNALELDDSALYLCASSRDRQETQYFGPGTRLLVL.

The DNA of the CDR3 is TGTGCCTCCCATAGAAGCGGGGGGGCCGGAGCAGATACGCAGTATTTT. As protein: CASHRSGGAGADTQYF. The V gene is TRBV11-2, the J gene TRBJ2-3, with 10 bases that match TRBD2. V trimming: 11 bases; J trimming: 4 bases; junction bases outside the gene matches: 15. Germline V gene sequence: CDR1 SGHAT, CDR2 FQNNGV. This CDR3 contains 16 residues.

V is TRBV15 and J is TRBJ1-4, with a weak D call TRBD1 (5 bases). CDR3 length: 16 amino acids. Germline-derived CDR1 and CDR2 are LNHNV and YYDKDF (reference sequence). Deletions cut 3 bases from V and 2 bases from J, with 13 bases between. For the CDR3, the DNA is TGTGCCACCAGCAGGTCTGCGGGGGGGACTAATGAAAAACTGTTTTTT. Translation gives CATSRSAGGTNEKLFF.